This is a list of T cell receptor beta chains from one sample in a study of shared clonotypes between healthy human individuals. Produced via immunoSEQ multiplex PCR; TCRdb's table is partial and in-frame only. The sample has about 1,800,000 clones, approximately 94% seen once. Sequencing was carried out using naive CD8+ T cells sorted from blood. These receptors all stem from a man between 18 and 29 years old in good health. CDR3s include the opening cysteine and the closing phenylalanine or tryptophan. The order of the fields is V gene, J gene, D gene, CDR3 length, CDR3 protein. The D gene is left open where the match is weak.

V: TRBV5-1
J: TRBJ2-5
D: TRBD2
length: 16
CDR3: CASSLDGEGTQETQYF

V: TRBV9
J: TRBJ1-5
D: NA
length: 14
CDR3: CASSGGPEMEPQHF

V: TRBV16
J: TRBJ2-1
D: NA
length: 11
CDR3: CASSPNNEQFF

V: TRBV5-4
J: TRBJ2-5
D: NA
length: 15
CDR3: CASSLVGTGEETQYF

V: TRBV5-6
J: TRBJ1-1
D: NA
length: 14
CDR3: CASSLLWGDTEAFF

V: TRBV30
J: TRBJ1-3
D: NA
length: 14
CDR3: CAWSIRGTGNTIYF

V: TRBV5-5
J: TRBJ1-2
D: NA
length: 15
CDR3: CASTREGQPNYGYTF

V: TRBV28
J: TRBJ1-5
D: TRBD1
length: 15
CDR3: CASSLGQGFRQPQHF

V: TRBV6-1
J: TRBJ1-1
D: NA
length: 14
CDR3: CASSEGGTPPEAFF

V: TRBV4-1
J: TRBJ1-6
D: TRBD1
length: 18
CDR3: CASSQGQGVSSYNSPLHF

V: TRBV5-5
J: TRBJ2-7
D: NA
length: 15
CDR3: CASSFVSGSSYEQYF

V: TRBV5-6
J: TRBJ2-7
D: TRBD2
length: 17
CDR3: CASSYIGEASGTIGQYF

V: TRBV28
J: TRBJ1-4
D: TRBD1
length: 14
CDR3: CASSLTGFVEKLFF

V: TRBV29-1
J: TRBJ2-5
D: NA
length: 16
CDR3: CSVNLRGGQEQETQYF

V: TRBV7-2
J: TRBJ2-1
D: NA
length: 14
CDR3: CASSLTATYNEQFF

V: TRBV2
J: TRBJ1-2
D: NA
length: 16
CDR3: CASSEGGPNLNYGYTF

V: TRBV7-9
J: TRBJ2-1
D: NA
length: 15
CDR3: CASSFDLSSYNEQFF

V: TRBV7-6
J: TRBJ2-1
D: TRBD2
length: 16
CDR3: CASSLEVAGEYNEQFF

V: TRBV6-5
J: TRBJ1-2
D: NA
length: 13
CDR3: CASSYSLYYGYTF

V: TRBV6-5
J: TRBJ2-7
D: NA
length: 13
CDR3: CASNPSGAYEQYF

V: TRBV11-2
J: TRBJ1-4
D: NA
length: 16
CDR3: CASSPTRGGTNEKLFF

V: TRBV13
J: TRBJ1-1
D: NA
length: 15
CDR3: CASSITETVNTEAFF

V: TRBV27
J: TRBJ2-2
D: NA
length: 16
CDR3: CASSPLDREDTGELFF

V: TRBV18
J: TRBJ2-3
D: TRBD1
length: 17
CDR3: CASSPNRGATGTDTQYF

V: TRBV4-1
J: TRBJ2-3
D: NA
length: 16
CDR3: CASSHTPPGSTDTQYF

V: TRBV7-8
J: TRBJ1-2
D: NA
length: 13
CDR3: CASSLDGPYGYTF

V: TRBV6-1
J: TRBJ2-7
D: NA
length: 13
CDR3: CASRGVAFYEQYF

V: TRBV4-1
J: TRBJ2-7
D: NA
length: 14
CDR3: CASSPLPSSYEQYF

V: TRBV7-9
J: TRBJ2-7
D: NA
length: 12
CDR3: CASSRTSYEQYF

V: TRBV7-8
J: TRBJ2-7
D: TRBD1
length: 14
CDR3: CASSLMGQGYEQYF